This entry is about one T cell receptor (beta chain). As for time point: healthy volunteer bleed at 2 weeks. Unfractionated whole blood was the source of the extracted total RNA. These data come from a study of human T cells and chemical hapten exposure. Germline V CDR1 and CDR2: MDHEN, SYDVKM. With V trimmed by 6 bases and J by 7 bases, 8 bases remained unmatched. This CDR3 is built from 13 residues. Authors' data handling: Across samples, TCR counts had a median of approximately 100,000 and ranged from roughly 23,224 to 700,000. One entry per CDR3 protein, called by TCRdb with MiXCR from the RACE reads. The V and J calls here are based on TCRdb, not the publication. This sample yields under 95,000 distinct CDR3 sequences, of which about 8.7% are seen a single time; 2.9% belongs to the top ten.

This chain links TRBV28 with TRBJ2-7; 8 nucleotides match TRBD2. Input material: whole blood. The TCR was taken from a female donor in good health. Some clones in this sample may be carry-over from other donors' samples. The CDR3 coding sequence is TGTGCCAGCAGAGGAGCGGGAGCGGGGGAGCAGTACTTC. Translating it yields CASRGAGAGEQYF.